The present entry profiles one TCR beta chain with its context. What it binds is unknown. Deep was the level used in running the assay. In the original analysis: ImmunoSEQ only sent back junction sequences with no quality scores, so filtering was done differently. The assay was immunoSEQ multiplex PCR, and TCRdb's table has in-frame clones only and misses some. V, J and clone size reflect that table, while D and trimming were determined from the DNA. This sample carries about 2.4 million clones, 93% of them seen once, and the ten largest clones take 0.36%. The source of the sample is a study of shared clonotypes between healthy human individuals. The CDR3 is 13 amino acids. Trimming stripped 0 bases from V and 7 bases from J, with 8 bases between. Germline lookup yields CDR1 SGHKS and CDR2 YYEKEE (reference sequence). General study results and limits: The small donor group covered limited genetic and exposure diversity. Exclusively blood specimens were collected; tissue repertoires likely differ.

The specimen sequenced was naive CD4+ T cells from PBMCs. Subset of the sample: CD45RA+ positively selected. The chain has TRBV5-5 and TRBJ1-5; D is unclear. This receptor was identified in a man between 18 and 35 years old in good health. Some clones in this sample may be carry-over from other donors' samples. CDR3 amino acids: CASSLGVQQPQHF. DNA of the CDR3: TGTGCCAGCAGCTTGGGGGTACAGCAGCCCCAGCATTTT.